The 19 T cell receptor beta chains presented below share a single source sample, sequenced in a study of radiotherapy plus CTLA-4 blockade in lung cancer. Here immunoSEQ multiplex PCR was the method, and the copy in TCRdb shows in-frame clones only, minus some. The sample holds approximately 100,000 clones, roughly 80% seen once. The sample consisted of peripheral blood, taken from a patient treated with radiotherapy plus ipilimumab. The receptor source for this set is a human donor with non-small cell lung cancer who had a partial response to radiotherapy plus ipilimumab.

This clone is a singleton in its sample. J is TRBJ2-2 and V is TRBV7-8; TRBD1 might be the D (5 bases). The CDR3 spans 16 residues. Trimming shortened V by 8 bases and J by 7 bases, and 23 bases separated the two germline ends. Germline V lookup: CDR1 SGHVS, CDR2 FQNEAQ. CDR3 DNA: TGTGCCAGCTTTGAAGGTTGGGCAGGGCACGGCGGGGAGCTGTTTTTT. Translated, it gives CASFEGWAGHGGELFF.

The chain recombines TRBV18 with TRBJ2-7, with TRBD1 matching 7 bases. The CDR3 spans 15 residues. V shed 3 bases and J 1 base; nucleotides not matched to a gene: 6. CDR1 is KGHSH, CDR2 LQKENI, per germline. The CDR3 DNA reads TGTGCCAGCTCACCCCTGGACAGGCTGTCCTACGAGCAGTACTTC. As protein: CASSPLDRLSYEQYF.

The chain has TRBV27 and TRBJ2-2; 8 bases line up with TRBD2. The CDR3 loop spans 14 amino acids. Germline loops: CDR1 MNHEY, CDR2 SMNVEV (reference sequence). Trimming removed 6 bases from V and 4 bases from J; junction bases left unmatched: 4. In DNA form, the CDR3 reads TGTGCCAGCAGCGGCGGGGGGCGCACCGGGGAGCTGTTTTTT. It yields the protein CASSGGGRTGELFF.

J is TRBJ2-1 and V is TRBV6-5; TRBD1 might be the D (6 bases). The V and J ends lost 2 bases and 9 bases respectively, with 14 bases between them. The CDR3 spans 14 residues. Germline V gene lookup returns CDR1 MNHEY and CDR2 SVGAGI. CDR3 sequence reads: CASSYGQRVGEQFF. CDR3 bases: TGTGCCAGCAGTTACGGACAGAGGGTTGGTGAGCAGTTCTTC.

V and J are TRBV7-9 and TRBJ2-7; TRBD2 matches 9 bases. The CDR3 is made up of 16 amino acids. Trimming at V came to 5 bases and at J to 4 bases, leaving 12 bases not matched to a gene. The germline gives CDR1 SEHNR, CDR2 FQNEAQ (reference sequence). CDR3 sequence: CASSPPGTSPGYEQYF. CDR3 in DNA: TGTGCCAGCAGCCCTCCCGGGACTAGCCCTGGATACGAGCAGTACTTC.

V usage is TRBV29-1 and J usage is TRBJ1-4, with 9 bases identical to TRBD1. Germline V gene sequence: CDR1 SQVTM, CDR2 ANQGSEA. The CDR3 extends over 13 amino acids. The ends lost 7 bases at V and 6 bases at J; junction bases unmatched: 6. The CDR3 nucleotides read TGCAGCGGCCTGACAGGGGGTGATGAAAAACTGTTTTTT. Protein sequence: CSGLTGGDEKLFF.

The chain joins TRBV28 to TRBJ2-7; the D is unclear. Deletions cut 7 bases from V and 0 bases from J, with 10 bases between. This CDR3 region has 13 residues. Germline CDR1 is MDHEN and CDR2 is SYDVKM. CDR3 sequence: CASTLSSSYEQYF. CDR3 in DNA: TGTGCCAGCACCCTGTCGAGCTCCTACGAGCAGTACTTC.

V and J are TRBV28 and TRBJ2-7; D possibly corresponds to TRBD1 (5 bases). Between the trimmed V and J ends, which lost 2 bases and 0 bases, there was a span of 11 bases. This CDR3 has 15 amino acids. Germline V CDR1 and CDR2: MDHEN, SYDVKM. For the CDR3, the DNA is TGTGCCAGCAGTTTAGGTGGGGCCAGCTCCTACGAGCAGTACTTC. The encoded protein is CASSLGGASSYEQYF.

The chain links TRBV4-1 to TRBJ1-2; D perhaps matches TRBD1 (6 bases). Germline V gives CDR1 MGHRA, CDR2 YSYEKL. V lost 4 bases and J 6 bases, leaving 30 bases between the germline ends. The CDR3 contains 19 residues. Here the CDR3 reads CASSPDHGSVGRGSDGYTF. CDR3 DNA sequence: TGCGCCAGCAGCCCCGACCATGGCTCCGTAGGCAGGGGAAGTGATGGCTACACCTTC.

V and J are TRBV5-1 and TRBJ1-5; TRBD1 agrees at 9 bases. Germline CDR1 reads SGHRS; CDR2 reads YFSETQ. The junction had 7 bases not matched to a gene; V was cut back by 4 bases and J by 5 bases. The CDR3 spans 15 residues. CDR3 DNA sequence: TGCGCCAGCAGCCCCGGGACAGGGTTGGATCAGCCCCAGCATTTT. It yields the protein CASSPGTGLDQPQHF.

The rearrangement joins TRBV7-9 to TRBJ2-3; tentatively, D is TRBD1 (5 bases). Germline CDR1 is SEHNR and CDR2 is FQNEAQ (reference sequence). V lost 3 bases and J lost 2, with 12 bases in between. The CDR3 consists of 15 residues. The chain's CDR3 is CASSLINRITDTQYF. The CDR3 coding sequence is TGTGCCAGCAGCTTGATAAACAGGATCACAGATACGCAGTATTTT.

The V gene is TRBV5-1, the J gene TRBJ2-1; 10 nucleotides match TRBD2. The CDR3 runs to 22 residues. V gave up 2 bases and J gave up 0 bases; unmatched junction bases: 20. The germline V gene has CDR1 SGHRS and CDR2 YFSETQ. The CDR3 DNA follows: TGCGCCAGCAGCTTAGCCTCTCCCGCTCTAGCGGGAGTTATTAGCTCCTACAATGAGCAGTTCTTC. It codes for CASSLASPALAGVISSYNEQFF.

The chain recombines TRBV19 with TRBJ1-4; the D gene is possibly TRBD1 (6 bases). CDR1 is LNHDA and CDR2 is SQIVND in the germline V gene (reference sequence). Between the trimmed V and J ends, which lost 4 bases and 8 bases, there was a span of 17 bases. The length of the CDR3 is 15 residues. The CDR3 DNA reads as TGTGCCAGTAGTACCCGCAGGGGAGAAGGAGAAAAACTGTTTTTT. It translates to CASSTRRGEGEKLFF.

V and J are TRBV7-2 and TRBJ2-7, with TRBD1 as a possible D gene (6 bases). Germline CDR1 and CDR2: SGHTA and FQGNSA. The CDR3 sequence is 14 residues long. The V gene lost 1 base and the J gene lost 3 bases, with 10 bases spanning the gap. The CDR3 sequence is CASSLDGDNYEQYF. The DNA for the CDR3 is TGTGCCAGCAGCTTAGATGGGGACAACTACGAGCAGTACTTC.

The DNA for the CDR3 is TGTGCCAGCAGTGACACGGGGTCAACTAATGAAAAACTGTTTTTT. It specifies CASSDTGSTNEKLFF. This sequence joins TRBV9 and TRBJ1-4; unclear D gene. Trimming cost V 5 bases and J 0 bases, with 11 bases left between them. The germline V gene has CDR1 SGDLS and CDR2 YYNGEE. CDR3 length: 15 residues.

The CDR3 spells CASSLGLAGTGTQYF. Here the CDR3 DNA reads TGTGCCAGCAGTCTCGGACTAGCGGGCACGGGTACGCAGTATTTT. The rearrangement links TRBV6-1 to TRBJ2-3, with 11 bases matching TRBD2. The V gene's germline CDR1 is MNHNS and CDR2 SASEGT. After removal of 5 bases from V and 8 bases from J, the junction contained 9 bases not matched to a gene. CDR3 size: 15 residues.

The J gene is TRBJ2-3, the V gene TRBV29-1, with 7 bases fitting TRBD2. Germline loops: CDR1 SQVTM, CDR2 ANQGSEA. The CDR3 consists of 15 residues. V dropped 1 base and J dropped 3; count of bases not matched to a gene: 7. The CDR3 loop is CSVEGASGGTDTQYF. Here the CDR3 DNA reads TGCAGCGTTGAAGGCGCTAGCGGTGGGACAGATACGCAGTATTTT.

The V gene is TRBV4-1, the J gene TRBJ1-1, with D tentatively TRBD1 (6 bases). Trimming shortened V by 3 bases and J by 3 bases, and 14 bases separated the two germline ends. This CDR3 is 15 amino acids long. CDR1 is MGHRA and CDR2 is YSYEKL in the germline V gene. The CDR3 sequence: CASSHPTGRDTEAFF. CDR3 bases: TGCGCCAGCAGCCATCCTACAGGGAGGGACACTGAAGCTTTCTTT.

The chain uses TRBV21-1 and TRBJ2-1; TRBD2 is taken as the D call from the table, unchecked against the DNA. TRBV21-1 is a known pseudogene. The CDR3 sequence is 16 residues long. The CDR3 coding sequence is TGTGCCAGCAGCCTGACCGGGACTAGCGAGCACAATGAGCAGTTCTTC. As protein: CASSLTGTSEHNEQFF.